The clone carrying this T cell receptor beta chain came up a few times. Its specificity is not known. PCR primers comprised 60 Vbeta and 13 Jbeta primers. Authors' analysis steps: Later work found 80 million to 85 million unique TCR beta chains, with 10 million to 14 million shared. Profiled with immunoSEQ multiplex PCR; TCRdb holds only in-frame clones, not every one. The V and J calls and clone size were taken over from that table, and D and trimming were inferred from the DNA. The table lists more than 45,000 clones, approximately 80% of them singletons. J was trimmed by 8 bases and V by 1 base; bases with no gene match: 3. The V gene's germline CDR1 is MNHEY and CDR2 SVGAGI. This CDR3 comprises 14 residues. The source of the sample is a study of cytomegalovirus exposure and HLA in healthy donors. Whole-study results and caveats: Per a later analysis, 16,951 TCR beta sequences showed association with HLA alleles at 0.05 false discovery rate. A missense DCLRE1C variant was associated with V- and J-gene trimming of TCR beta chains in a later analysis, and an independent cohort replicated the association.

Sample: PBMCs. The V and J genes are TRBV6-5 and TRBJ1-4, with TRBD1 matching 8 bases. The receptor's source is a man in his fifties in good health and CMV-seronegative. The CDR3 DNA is TGTGCCAGCAGTTACTACAGGGGGAAAGAAAAACTGTTTTTT. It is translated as CASSYYRGKEKLFF.